Listed here is a single T cell receptor (beta chain). What it binds is not known. This sample is part of a study of cytomegalovirus exposure and HLA in healthy donors. Study-level points and caveats: Upon later analysis, TCR association rates were observed to vary by HLA locus, being highest for DRB1 and lowest for HLA-C. The CMV antigen specificity of a few CMV-associated chains was confirmed through in vitro analysis.

The CDR3 runs 15 residues. The ends were cut back, 2 bases at V and 4 bases at J, with 11 bases in the middle. Germline V gene lookup returns CDR1 MNHNY and CDR2 SVGAGI (reference sequence). The study ran its PCR with 60 Vbeta and 13 Jbeta primers. Using immunoSEQ multiplex PCR, the repertoire was profiled, and TCRdb retains in-frame clones only, with some absent. The sample has fewer than 250,000 clones; around 79% are singletons. V and J are TRBV6-6 and TRBJ1-4; TRBD1 is a possible D gene (5 bases). The sequence came from a woman younger than 35 in good health and CMV-seronegative. Sample: PBMCs. As DNA, the CDR3 is TGTGCCAGCAGTTACCAGACAGTCTTTAATGAAAAACTGTTTTTT. It encodes CASSYQTVFNEKLFF.